The 32 T cell receptor beta chains below all came from one sample that was sequenced in a study of T cell changes during pregnancy in multiple sclerosis. Sequencing was performed with immunoSEQ multiplex PCR; in TCRdb, only in-frame clones are kept and a portion is missing. Of about 15,000 clones listed, approximately 80% are singletons. Source: CD8+ T cells from peripheral blood mononuclear cells, taken after pregnancy. Source of these receptors: a female donor in good health, enrolled as a control in a pregnancy study.

The chain is built from TRBV27 and TRBJ2-2, with a possible D match to TRBD1 (5 bases). This CDR3 spans 18 amino acids. Trimming took off 7 bases at V and 0 bases at J, with 21 bases between the two ends. The germline CDR1 and CDR2 sequences are MNHEY and SMNVEV (reference sequence). CDR3 protein: CASTQHTARVANTGELFF. CDR3 in DNA: TGTGCCAGCACTCAACATACCGCCAGGGTCGCGAACACCGGGGAGCTGTTTTTT.

V and J are TRBV6-4 and TRBJ2-5; possibly TRBD2 for D (5 bases). V lost 2 bases and J lost 7, with 14 bases in between. The CDR3 consists of 14 residues. Germline loops: CDR1 MRHNA, CDR2 SNTAGT. The CDR3 coding sequence is TGTGCCAGCAGTGACCGGGATCCGCTAGGGACCCAGTACTTC. Protein sequence: CASSDRDPLGTQYF.

CDR3 in amino acids: CASSHPGTSVEQYF. CDR3 DNA sequence: TGTGCCAGCAGCCATCCCGGGACTAGCGTCGAGCAGTACTTC. The chain is built from TRBV4-2 and TRBJ2-7, with 10 bases identical to TRBD2. This CDR3 has 14 residues. The germline V gene encodes CDR1 LGHNA and CDR2 YNFKEQ. V was pared by 3 bases and J by 6 bases, with 5 bases of the junction left unmatched.

V gene TRBV7-8 combines with J gene TRBJ1-4, with TRBD1 matching 9 bases. The CDR3 runs to 17 residues. V lost 5 bases to trimming and J lost 13 bases; unmatched junction nucleotides: 20. Germline CDR1 and CDR2: SGHVS and FQNEAQ. CDR3 protein: CASSPTRGRDRARGLFF. CDR3 nucleotide sequence: TGTGCCAGCAGCCCGACAAGGGGCCGGGACAGGGCAAGAGGACTGTTTTTT.

V gene TRBV9 combines with J gene TRBJ1-6, with TRBD1 as a possible D gene (5 bases). Germline V gene data show CDR1 as SGDLS and CDR2 as YYNGEE. The V gene lost 0 bases and the J gene lost 10 bases, with 17 bases spanning the gap. CDR3 size: 16 residues. In DNA form, the CDR3 reads TGTGCCAGCAGCGTAGCCCCACCAGGGCGTCACTCACCCCTCCACTTT. Translation: CASSVAPPGRHSPLHF.

The V gene is TRBV9, the J gene TRBJ2-1; 8 nucleotides align to TRBD2. The CDR3 extends over 17 amino acids. CDR1 is SGDLS, CDR2 YYNGEE, per germline. Trimming at V came to 3 bases and at J to 6 bases, leaving 14 bases not matched to a gene. The CDR3 reads CASSGAVFGGAPNEQFF. The CDR3 DNA follows: TGTGCCAGCAGCGGCGCCGTGTTCGGGGGGGCCCCCAATGAGCAGTTCTTC.

The chain couples TRBV18 to TRBJ1-3; D possibly corresponds to TRBD1 (6 bases). The CDR3 has 17 amino acids. Germline loops: CDR1 KGHSH, CDR2 LQKENI. V lost 4 bases to trimming and J lost 0 bases, with 16 bases between them. CDR3 coding DNA: TGTGCCAGCTCACTGGAGCCTAGGACAGCCTCTGGAAACACCATATATTTT. Amino acids: CASSLEPRTASGNTIYF.

This chain links TRBV4-2 with TRBJ2-3; D gene uncertain. The germline CDR1 and CDR2 sequences are LGHNA and YNFKEQ. Deletions cut 7 bases from V and 0 bases from J, with 5 bases between. The CDR3 consists of 12 residues. DNA for the CDR3: TGTGCCAGCACCTCTAGCACAGATACGCAGTATTTT. Its protein product is CASTSSTDTQYF.

The chain carries TRBV6-1 and TRBJ2-5, with D tentatively TRBD1 (6 bases). The V gene's germline CDR1 is MNHNS and CDR2 SASEGT. This CDR3 is 15 amino acids long. V shed 0 bases and J shed 5 bases, with 13 bases lying between them. CDR3 DNA sequence: TGTGCCAGCAGTGAAGCGGAGACAGGTGTGGAGACCCAGTACTTC. Its translation is CASSEAETGVETQYF.

The chain carries TRBV19 and TRBJ1-2; the D gene is possibly TRBD1 (5 bases). Germline V gene data show CDR1 as LNHDA and CDR2 as SQIVND (reference sequence). The CDR3 runs to 14 residues. The V gene lost 7 bases and the J gene lost 0 bases, with 12 bases spanning the gap. Here the CDR3 reads CASIRKGTNYGYTF. The CDR3 nucleotides are TGTGCCAGTATCCGAAAGGGGACTAACTATGGCTACACCTTC. Together with reference TRBV19 and TRBJ1-2, the CDR3 gives the full variable domain: DGGITQSPKYLFRKEGQNVTLSCEQNLNHDAMYWYRQDPGQGLRLIYYSQIVNDFQKGDIAEGYSVSREKKESFPLTVTSAQKNPTAFYLCASIRKGTNYGYTFGSGTRLTVV.

This chain joins TRBV27 and TRBJ2-1; 8 positions agree with TRBD1. V trimming: 5 bases; J trimming: 7 bases; junction bases outside the gene matches: 1. The CDR3 consists of 12 residues. Germline lookup yields CDR1 MNHEY and CDR2 SMNVEV (reference sequence). CDR3 sequence reads: CASSRQGNEQFF. The CDR3 DNA is TGTGCCAGCAGTCGACAGGGGAATGAGCAGTTCTTC.

V is TRBV7-2 and J is TRBJ2-4; TRBD2 matches 8 bases. The CDR3 extends over 16 amino acids. Germline CDR1 SGHTA, CDR2 FQGNSA. V lost 1 base and J lost 4; bases outside the gene matches: 6. In nucleotides, the CDR3 is TGTGCCAGCAGCTTAGGCGGGGGGACCGAGAAAAACATTCAGTACTTC. As protein: CASSLGGGTEKNIQYF.

This clone appeared a few times. The chain has TRBV6-1 and TRBJ1-4; possibly TRBD1 for D (5 bases). The ends were cut back, 5 bases at V and 8 bases at J, with 18 bases in the middle. This CDR3 comprises 15 residues. From germline, CDR1 is MNHNS and CDR2 SASEGT. This chain's CDR3 is CASSPLGEGAEKLFF. As DNA, the CDR3 is TGTGCCAGCAGTCCCCTGGGGGAGGGAGCCGAAAAACTGTTTTTT.

The chain recombines TRBV19 with TRBJ1-1; no clear D. Looked up from germline, CDR1 is LNHDA and CDR2 is SQIVND (reference sequence). This CDR3 spans 14 amino acids. The V and J ends lost 5 bases and 1 base respectively, with 11 bases between them. The CDR3 DNA follows: TGTGCCAGTAGTTACGTGAACAGGAACACTGAAGCTTTCTTT. Protein: CASSYVNRNTEAFF.

The table lists this clone with a few counts. The chain carries TRBV11-1 and TRBJ1-6; 9 nucleotides align to TRBD1. Germline lookup yields CDR1 SGHAT and CDR2 FQDESV (reference sequence). CDR3 length: 17 residues. Unmatched junction bases numbered 10, after V lost 1 base and J lost 9 bases. CDR3 loop: CASSLDPRDRARSPLHF. CDR3 nucleotides: TGTGCCAGCAGCTTAGACCCTCGGGACAGGGCTCGTTCACCCCTCCACTTT.

The chain uses TRBV5-4 and TRBJ2-7, with TRBD2 matching over 10 bases. Trimming cost V 4 bases and J 3 bases; bases outside gene matches: 10. This CDR3 spans 16 amino acids. Germline V gene sequence: CDR1 SGHNT, CDR2 YYREEE (reference sequence). The CDR3 sequence is CASSRPLAGANYEQYF. Written as DNA, the CDR3 is TGTGCCAGCAGCCGCCCCCTAGCGGGGGCCAACTACGAGCAGTACTTC. Full variable domain (outside the CDR3, taken from reference TRBV5-4 and TRBJ2-7): ETGVTQSPTHLIKTRGQQVTLRCSSQSGHNTVSWYQQALGQGPQFIFQYYREEENGRGNFPPRFSGLQFPNYSSELNVNALELDDSALYLCASSRPLAGANYEQYFGPGTRLTVT.

This clone occurred a few times. The chain links TRBV7-3 to TRBJ2-2; 10 bases align to TRBD2. The CDR3 is made up of 16 amino acids. Germline CDR1 and CDR2: SGHTA and FQGTGA. Unmatched junction bases numbered 10, after V lost 5 bases and J lost 7 bases. CDR3 bases: TGTGCCAGCAGCCCGAGCGGGGGGGCCTATAACGGGGAGCTGTTTTTT. Translated: CASSPSGGAYNGELFF.

The CDR3 bases are TGTGCCAGCAGTGAAGCTCTAGCGGGGGTGTCCACAGATACGCAGTATTTT. As protein: CASSEALAGVSTDTQYF. The chain is built from TRBV2 and TRBJ2-3; 10 bases align to TRBD2. This CDR3 spans 17 amino acids. J was trimmed by 2 bases and V by 0 bases; bases with no gene match: 5. Looked up from germline, CDR1 is SNHLY and CDR2 is FYNNEI.

This sequence joins TRBV6-4 and TRBJ1-4, with a possible D match to TRBD1 (6 bases). Per the germline V gene, CDR1 is MRHNA and CDR2 is SNTAGT. Trimming removed 0 bases at V and 7 bases at J, with 9 bases between. CDR3 length equals 14 residues. The CDR3 DNA sequence: TGTGCCAGCAGTGACTCCGGGACACCTGAAAAACTGTTTTTT. Protein product: CASSDSGTPEKLFF.

This rearrangement joins TRBV7-3 to TRBJ2-7; 10 nucleotides align to TRBD2. After removal of 1 base from V and 4 bases from J, the junction contained 4 bases not matched to a gene. There are 15 residues in the CDR3. Germline values: CDR1 SGHTA, CDR2 FQGTGA. The chain's CDR3 is CASSLSGLADYEQYF. In nucleotides, the CDR3 is TGTGCCAGCAGCTTAAGTGGACTAGCGGATTACGAGCAGTACTTC.

This clone was found a few times. V gene TRBV7-6 combines with J gene TRBJ1-1; D may be TRBD1 (5 bases). Germline V CDR1 and CDR2: SGHVS, FNYEAQ. V was trimmed by 5 bases and J by 7 bases, leaving 11 bases between them. There are 12 residues in the CDR3. CDR3 in amino acids: CASSQGEDEAFF. The CDR3, as DNA: TGTGCCAGCAGCCAGGGTGAGGATGAAGCTTTCTTT. The full variable domain, in which reference TRBV7-6 and TRBJ1-1 provide the parts outside the CDR3, is GAGVSQSPRYKVTKRGQDVALRCDPISGHVSLYWYRQALGQGPEFLTYFNYEAQQDKSGLPNDRFSAERPEGSISTLTIQRTEQRDSAMYRCASSQGEDEAFFGQGTRLTVV.

Only one count was recorded for this clone. V usage is TRBV5-4 and J usage is TRBJ2-3; D is possibly TRBD2 (6 bases). The germline V and J ends were trimmed by 0 bases and 0 bases, with 8 bases remaining between them. The CDR3 extends over 15 amino acids. Germline CDR1 and CDR2: SGHNT and YYREEE (reference sequence). The CDR3: CASSLAGGSTDTQYF. The CDR3 DNA reads TGTGCCAGCAGCTTGGCCGGGGGAAGCACAGATACGCAGTATTTT.

This clone appeared once. The chain couples TRBV12-5 to TRBJ2-3; perhaps TRBD2 as D (6 bases). The length of the CDR3 is 18 residues. With 1 base removed from V and 4 bases from J, the gap between germline ends came to 21 bases. Germline lookup yields CDR1 LGHNT and CDR2 FRNRAP. In DNA, the CDR3 is TGTGCTAGTGGTTTGGACTCGGGACTCCTCCGGTTCCCAGATACGCAGTATTTT. Translation: CASGLDSGLLRFPDTQYF.

This chain connects TRBV9 to TRBJ2-3; the D gene is possibly TRBD2 (6 bases). Germline CDR1 SGDLS, CDR2 YYNGEE. CDR3 length: 16 amino acids. Trimming left V 4 bases short and J 0 bases short, with 15 bases between. DNA of the CDR3: TGTGCCAGCAGCACTAGAGCGGGCGAAAGCACAGATACGCAGTATTTT. Translating gives CASSTRAGESTDTQYF. Supplemented by reference TRBV9 and TRBJ2-3, the full variable domain reads DSGVTQTPKHLITATGQRVTLRCSPRSGDLSVYWYQQSLDQGLQFLIQYYNGEERAKGNILERFSAQQFPDLHSELNLSSLELGDSALYFCASSTRAGESTDTQYFGPGTRLTVL.

The genes are TRBV6-5 and TRBJ2-3; 8 bases are a match to TRBD2. CDR3 size: 15 residues. The germline gives CDR1 MNHEY, CDR2 SVGAGI. With 7 bases clipped from V and 3 bases from J, the junction kept 9 bases outside the gene matches. The CDR3, as DNA: TGTGCCAGCACCGAAACGGGGGGGCCAACAGATACGCAGTATTTT. Translating it yields CASTETGGPTDTQYF.

V usage is TRBV13 and J usage is TRBJ2-7, with D unresolved. Germline CDR1 PRHDT, CDR2 FYEKMQ (reference sequence). V was clipped by 0 bases and J by 2 bases, with 8 bases between them. CDR3 size: 14 residues. The CDR3 bases are TGTGCCAGCAGCTTAGGCAACTTAGCCTACGAGCAGTACTTC. This encodes CASSLGNLAYEQYF.

The J gene is TRBJ2-7, the V gene TRBV7-9, with 9 positions matching TRBD1. V shed 4 bases, J shed 3 bases, and the junction held 13 bases outside the gene matches. The germline gives CDR1 SEHNR, CDR2 FQNEAQ (reference sequence). The CDR3 is 17 amino acids. CDR3 DNA: TGTGCCAGCAGCTCATCAAGGCCGGACAGGGGCGTCTACGAGCAGTACTTC. Its translation is CASSSSRPDRGVYEQYF. The variable domain in full, completed from reference TRBV7-9 and TRBJ2-7, reads DTGVSQNPRHKITKRGQNVTFRCDPISEHNRLYWYRQTLGQGPEFLTYFQNEAQLEKSRLLSDRFSAERPKGSFSTLEIQRTEQGDSAMYLCASSSSRPDRGVYEQYFGPGTRLTVT.

This chain links TRBV18 with TRBJ2-5; D possibly corresponds to TRBD1 (6 bases). CDR1 is KGHSH and CDR2 is LQKENI in the germline V gene. The CDR3 totals 16 residues. Trimming removed 3 bases from V and 1 base from J, with 15 bases in between. The CDR3 reads CASSPDDRYLQETQYF. The CDR3, as DNA: TGTGCCAGCTCACCCGACGACAGGTACCTCCAAGAGACCCAGTACTTC.

The chain joins TRBV6-1 to TRBJ2-3, with D possibly being TRBD1 (5 bases). The CDR3 loop spans 16 amino acids. Trimming removed 2 bases from V and 6 bases from J, with 18 bases in between. In germline, CDR1 is MNHNS, CDR2 SASEGT. The CDR3 loop reads CASSERWGSTMDTQYF. The CDR3 DNA is TGTGCCAGCAGTGAACGATGGGGCAGTACGATGGATACGCAGTATTTT.

The rearrangement joins TRBV27 to TRBJ2-7; the match to TRBD1 covers 8 bases. Trimming at V came to 5 bases and at J to 3 bases, leaving 3 bases not matched to a gene. Germline CDR1 MNHEY, CDR2 SMNVEV (reference sequence). There are 13 residues in the CDR3. The CDR3 protein is CASSPGTGYEQYF. CDR3 sequence (DNA): TGTGCCAGCAGTCCCGGGACAGGCTACGAGCAGTACTTC.

J is TRBJ1-4 and V is TRBV21-1; the table's D call of TRBD1 was not tested on the DNA. TRBV21-1 is described as a pseudogene. The CDR3 has 15 amino acids. The CDR3 region is CASSKDDTSNEKLFF. The CDR3 nucleotides read TGTGCCAGCAGCAAAGATGACACCTCTAATGAAAAACTGTTTTTT.

V and J are TRBV5-1 and TRBJ1-1, with 8 bases identical to TRBD1. This CDR3 has 12 residues. CDR1 and CDR2 (germline): SGHRS, YFSETQ. The trim removed 4 bases at V and 7 bases at J, leaving 3 bases unmatched. The CDR3 DNA is TGCGCCAGCAGCAGTGGACAGGGTGAAGCTTTCTTT. It encodes CASSSGQGEAFF.